Included here is one T cell receptor (beta chain) sequence, with context. The ends were cut back, 4 bases at V and 0 bases at J, with 9 bases in the middle. This CDR3 region has 14 residues. Per the germline V gene, CDR1 is LGHNT and CDR2 is FRNRAP. This entry comes from a study of cytomegalovirus exposure and HLA in healthy donors. Vbeta (60) and Jbeta (13) primers were used in the PCR. The repertoire was sequenced with immunoSEQ multiplex PCR; TCRdb's copy has only in-frame clones and lacks some. The sample holds 90,000 to 120,000 clones, over 80% seen once. V is TRBV12-5 and J is TRBJ1-2; D remains ambiguous. Sequencing was done on a sample of PBMCs. The sequence came from a man aged 25-45 years in good health and CMV-seropositive. CDR3 DNA: TGTGCTAGTGGTTCCGGGGAAACTAACTATGGCTACACCTTC. It yields the protein CASGSGETNYGYTF.